This T cell receptor (beta chain) derives from a study of OX40 agonist ivuxolimab in advanced cancers. Study overall: A partial response was reached by three patients: one with hepatocellular carcinoma and two with cutaneous melanoma. General study findings and limits: Some nonresponders additionally presented with little normalized T-cell clonal expansion.

Remarks on this clone: What it binds is not known.

Sequencing used immunoSEQ multiplex PCR; TCRdb keeps in-frame clones, though not all of them. The repertoire has 20,000 to 30,000 clones, over 70% of them found once; the top ten carry 10% to 15%. The CDR3 extends over 11 amino acids. The V gene lost 4 bases and the J gene lost 4 bases, with 4 bases spanning the gap. CDR1 is ENHRY and CDR2 is SYGVKD in the germline V gene. With autoimmune disease history or systemic immunosuppression, patients were excluded. This sequence joins TRBV10-3 and TRBJ2-5; the D is unclear. The sample was CD4+ or CD8+ T cells sorted from blood, taken in a trial of the OX40 agonist ivuxolimab. The source of this sequence is an adult with an advanced solid tumor such as melanoma, head and neck, liver or kidney cancer. CDR3 amino acids: CAISVSETQYF. CDR3 DNA: TGTGCCATCAGTGTCTCAGAGACCCAGTACTTC.